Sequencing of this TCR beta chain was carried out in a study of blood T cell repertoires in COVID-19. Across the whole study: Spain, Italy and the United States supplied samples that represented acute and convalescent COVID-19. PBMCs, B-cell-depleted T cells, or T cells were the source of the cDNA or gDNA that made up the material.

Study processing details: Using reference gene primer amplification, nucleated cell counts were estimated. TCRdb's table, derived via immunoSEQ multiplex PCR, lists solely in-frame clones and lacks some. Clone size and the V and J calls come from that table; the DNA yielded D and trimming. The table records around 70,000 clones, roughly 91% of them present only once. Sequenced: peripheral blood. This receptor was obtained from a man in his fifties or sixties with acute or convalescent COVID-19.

CDR3 loop: CSVYWTGGETQYF. The CDR3 coding sequence is TGCAGCGTTTACTGGACTGGTGGAGAGACCCAGTACTTC. The rearrangement joins TRBV29-1 to TRBJ2-5, with D perhaps matching TRBD2 (5 bases). This CDR3 spans 13 amino acids. The V end was cut by 5 bases, the J end by 4 bases, with 14 bases between. Germline V gene lookup returns CDR1 SQVTM and CDR2 ANQGSEA.